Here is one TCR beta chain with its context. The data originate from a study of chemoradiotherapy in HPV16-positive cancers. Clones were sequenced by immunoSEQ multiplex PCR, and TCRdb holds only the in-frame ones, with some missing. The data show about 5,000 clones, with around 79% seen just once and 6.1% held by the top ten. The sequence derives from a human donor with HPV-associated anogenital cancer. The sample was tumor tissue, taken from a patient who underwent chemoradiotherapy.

As DNA, the CDR3 is TGTGCCAGCAGCTTAGAGTTTGGCGCCGGGGAGCTGTTTTTT. This translates into CASSLEFGAGELFF. The chain couples TRBV7-6 to TRBJ2-2; D uncertain. Trimming cost V 1 base and J 6 bases, with 9 bases left between them. This CDR3 is 14 amino acids long. CDR1 is SGHVS and CDR2 is FNYEAQ in the germline V gene.